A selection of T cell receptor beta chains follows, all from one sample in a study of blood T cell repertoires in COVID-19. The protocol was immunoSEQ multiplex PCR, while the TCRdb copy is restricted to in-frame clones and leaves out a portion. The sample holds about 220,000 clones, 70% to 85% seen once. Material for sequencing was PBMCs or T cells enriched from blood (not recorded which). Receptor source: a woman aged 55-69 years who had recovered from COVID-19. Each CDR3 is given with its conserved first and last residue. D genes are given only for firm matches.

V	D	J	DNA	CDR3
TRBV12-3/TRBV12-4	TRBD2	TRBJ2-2	TGTGCCAGTGGCGGGAGGAGCACCGGGGAGCTGTTTTTT	CASGGRSTGELFF
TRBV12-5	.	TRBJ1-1	TGTGCTAGTGGTTTGGTACTCGTCCAGCCGGGTCACACTGAAGCTTTCTTT	CASGLVLVQPGHTEAFF
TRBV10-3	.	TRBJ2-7	TGTGCCATCTCTCGACAGGGAGGCTACGAGCAGTACTTC	CAISRQGGYEQYF
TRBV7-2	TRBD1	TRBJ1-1	TGTGCCAGCAGCATTGATAACAGGGGGATCACTGAAGCTTTCTTT	CASSIDNRGITEAFF
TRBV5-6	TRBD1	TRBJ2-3	TGTGCCAGCACCAGGACAGGAGGCACAGATACGCAGTATTTT	CASTRTGGTDTQYF
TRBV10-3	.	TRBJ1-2	TGTGCCATCAGTGAAGACTACCGGGGCTATGGCTACACCTTC	CAISEDYRGYGYTF
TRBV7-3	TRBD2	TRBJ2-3	TGTGCCAGCAGCCTGGGACTAGCGGGTGATACGCAGTATTTT	CASSLGLAGDTQYF
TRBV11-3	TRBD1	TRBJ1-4	TGTGCCAGCATCCTAGAGGGGCTTCCGGGACAGAGTGAAAAACTGTTTTTT	CASILEGLPGQSEKLFF
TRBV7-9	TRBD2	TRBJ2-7	TGTGCCAGCAGCTTAGGGGCTAGCGGGGGATACGAGCAGTACTTC	CASSLGASGGYEQYF
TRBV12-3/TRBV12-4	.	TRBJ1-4	TGTGCCAGCAGTTACGGGGGAGATGAAAAACTGTTTTTT	CASSYGGDEKLFF
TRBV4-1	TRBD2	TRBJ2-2	TGCGCCAGCAGCCAAGGGAAGCGGGAGAGCACCGGGGAGCTGTTTTTT	CASSQGKRESTGELFF
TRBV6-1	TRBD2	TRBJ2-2	TGTGCCAGCAGTGAACCCGGGAGGAGTGCCGGGGAGCTGTTTTTT	CASSEPGRSAGELFF
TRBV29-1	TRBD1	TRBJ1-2	TGCAGCGTTATAATGACAGGGGATTGGAATGGCTACACCTTC	CSVIMTGDWNGYTF
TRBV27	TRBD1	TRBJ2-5	TGTGCCAGCAGGGTACAGGGGGCGGGATACGAGACCCAGTACTTC	CASRVQGAGYETQYF
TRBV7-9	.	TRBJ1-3	TGTGCCAGCCTGATATACAGCTCTGGAAACACCATATATTTT	CASLIYSSGNTIYF